Presented here are 25 T cell receptor beta chains from one specimen sequenced in a study of blood T cell repertoires in COVID-19. Data came from immunoSEQ multiplex PCR; TCRdb stores just in-frame clones and leaves some out. The sample lists 25,000 to 35,000 clones, roughly 89% seen once, with under 30% in the top ten. The source material was peripheral blood. Source of these receptors: an elderly man with acute or convalescent COVID-19.

CDR3 amino acids: CASSQGAGITQYF. The CDR3 DNA reads TGTGCCAGCAGCCAGGGAGCGGGGATAACGCAGTATTTT. The rearrangement links TRBV3-1 (or the pseudogene TRBV3-2) to TRBJ2-3; 7 bases fit TRBD2. Trimming cost V 3 bases and J 9 bases; bases outside gene matches: 6. The length of the CDR3 is 13 residues. Germline V CDR1 and CDR2: LGHDT, YNNKEL (reference sequence).

The rearrangement joins TRBV7-2 to TRBJ1-2; possibly TRBD1 for D (6 bases). Trimming took off 1 base at V and 1 base at J, with 10 bases between the two ends. Germline V gene lookup returns CDR1 SGHTA and CDR2 FQGNSA. The CDR3 spans 15 residues. The chain's CDR3 is CASSLVGADNYGYTF. The CDR3 coding sequence is TGTGCCAGCAGCTTAGTGGGGGCGGATAACTATGGCTACACCTTC.

J is TRBJ1-2 and V is TRBV28, with 7 bases fitting TRBD1. The length of the CDR3 is 14 residues. CDR1 is MDHEN and CDR2 is SYDVKM in the germline V gene. With V trimmed by 6 bases and J by 4 bases, 8 bases remained unmatched. The CDR3 nucleotides read TGTGCCAGCAGACCGACAGGGATGGGCTATGGCTACACCTTC. Protein: CASRPTGMGYGYTF.

The chain joins TRBV7-2 to TRBJ1-4; D is unresolved. Germline V gives CDR1 SGHTA, CDR2 FQGNSA. Trimming cost V 1 base and J 8 bases, with 14 bases left between them. CDR3 length: 15 amino acids. The CDR3 nucleotides read TGTGCCAGCAGCTTAGAAGGGTCGGGGTGGGAAAAACTGTTTTTT. Translated, it gives CASSLEGSGWEKLFF.

The chain combines TRBV30 with TRBJ2-1; D gene ambiguous. The CDR3 loop spans 12 amino acids. From germline, CDR1 is GTSNPN and CDR2 SVGIG (reference sequence). V was shortened by 2 bases and J by 7 bases, with 9 bases between the two germline ends. This CDR3 reads CAWSTNSNEQFF. The CDR3 coding sequence is TGTGCCTGGAGTACCAATAGTAATGAGCAGTTCTTC.

The chain links TRBV29-1 to TRBJ2-5; possibly TRBD1 for D (6 bases). From germline, CDR1 is SQVTM and CDR2 ANQGSEA. Deletions cut 6 bases from V and 4 bases from J, with 15 bases between. This CDR3 region has 13 residues. The CDR3 coding sequence is TGCAGCGTCCGAGGGCAGGGGAGAGAGACCCAGTACTTC. Its protein product is CSVRGQGRETQYF.

The rearrangement uses TRBV7-9 and TRBJ2-5, with TRBD1 matching over 7 bases. The V segment lost 6 bases and the J segment 4 bases; nucleotides outside the gene matches: 8. The germline CDR1 and CDR2 sequences are SEHNR and FQNEAQ (reference sequence). The CDR3 is made up of 14 amino acids. CDR3 region: CASRESGGRETQYF. The CDR3 DNA follows: TGTGCCAGCAGAGAATCAGGGGGTAGAGAGACCCAGTACTTC.

The chain recombines TRBV5-1 with TRBJ1-1; tentatively, D is TRBD1 (6 bases). The V gene lost 3 bases and the J gene lost 1 base, with 16 bases spanning the gap. The CDR3 runs 16 residues. The germline CDR1 and CDR2 sequences are SGHRS and YFSETQ. CDR3 nucleotides: TGCGCCAGCAGCTCTACACCGGGACAACCGAACACTGAAGCTTTCTTT. Its protein product is CASSSTPGQPNTEAFF.

This clone was picked up one time. The CDR3 loop is CASSFTRGRGSPLHF. Here the CDR3 DNA reads TGTGCCAGCAGTTTTACCAGGGGCCGAGGGTCACCCCTCCACTTT. The rearrangement links TRBV6-5 to TRBJ1-6; D may be TRBD1 (6 bases). Per germline, CDR1 MNHEY and CDR2 SVGAGI. Between the trimmed V and J ends, which lost 4 bases and 10 bases, there was a span of 17 bases. This CDR3 contains 15 residues.

V is TRBV25-1 and J is TRBJ2-1; D may be TRBD1 (6 bases). The V end was cut by 4 bases, the J end by 1 base, with 17 bases between. The CDR3 has 17 residues. CDR1 is MGHDK, CDR2 SYGVNS, per germline. CDR3: CASSVLSEQGSYNEQFF. CDR3 in DNA: TGTGCCAGCAGTGTCCTTTCGGAACAGGGATCCTACAATGAGCAGTTCTTC.

This chain links TRBV11-2 with TRBJ1-2; perhaps TRBD1 as D (6 bases). The V end lost 4 bases, the J end lost 4 bases, and 10 bases lay between the germline ends. Germline V gene data show CDR1 as SGHAT and CDR2 as FQNNGV. The CDR3 consists of 13 residues. CDR3 residues: CASSSQGIYGYTF. CDR3 coding DNA: TGTGCCAGCAGCTCGCAGGGGATCTATGGCTACACCTTC.

This sequence joins TRBV21-1 and TRBJ2-1; the table assigns TRBD2, which was not confirmed against the DNA. TRBV21-1 is noted as a pseudogene. This CDR3 comprises 20 residues. CDR3 DNA: TGTGCCAGCAGCATGAGGTATAGCGGACGAACCCTTAGCTCCTACAATGAGCAGTTCTTC. It codes for CASSMRYSGRTLSSYNEQFF.

The chain combines TRBV6-5 with TRBJ1-1; TRBD1 might be the D (5 bases). Germline V gene data show CDR1 as MNHEY and CDR2 as SVGAGI. The CDR3 has 15 residues. Trimming cost V 0 bases and J 2 bases, with 10 bases left between them. In nucleotides, the CDR3 is TGTGCCAGCAGTTACTCCTGGCAGGGCAACACTGAAGCTTTCTTT. This codes for CASSYSWQGNTEAFF.

The V and J genes are TRBV14 and TRBJ1-4, with TRBD1 matching over 9 bases. The CDR3 has 19 residues. V dropped 3 bases and J dropped 7; count of bases not matched to a gene: 18. CDR1 SGHDN and CDR2 FVKESK come from the germline V gene. CDR3 sequence (DNA): TGTGCCAGCAGCCATCGACCTACGGAGGGACAGACAGGGGGTGAAAAACTGTTTTTT. Translating gives CASSHRPTEGQTGGEKLFF.

The chain has TRBV6-6 and TRBJ1-3; D is unresolved. V lost 10 bases and J 4 bases, leaving 5 bases between the germline ends. CDR1 is MNHNY, CDR2 SVGAGI, per germline (reference sequence). The CDR3 covers 10 residues. CDR3 sequence reads: CATGGNTIYF. In DNA form, the CDR3 reads TGTGCCACGGGGGGAAACACCATATATTTT.

J is TRBJ2-7 and V is TRBV6-5; 7 bases are a match to TRBD2. Germline V gives CDR1 MNHEY, CDR2 SVGAGI. There are 12 residues in the CDR3. After removal of 6 bases from V and 6 bases from J, the junction contained 5 bases not matched to a gene. The CDR3 region is CASRGGTFEQYF. The CDR3, as DNA: TGTGCCAGCAGGGGAGGGACTTTCGAGCAGTACTTC.

This clone was observed a handful of times. The rearrangement joins TRBV5-1 to TRBJ2-7; 7 nucleotides line up with TRBD1. The CDR3 runs 14 residues. J lost 2 bases, V lost 0 bases, and 2 bases had no gene match. Germline loops: CDR1 SGHRS, CDR2 YFSETQ. CDR3 sequence (DNA): TGCGCCAGCAGCTTGGGGGGACAGACCTACGAGCAGTACTTC. Encoded protein: CASSLGGQTYEQYF.

V is TRBV29-1 and J is TRBJ2-3; weak D call: TRBD1 (6 bases). Germline V gene data show CDR1 as SQVTM and CDR2 as ANQGSEA. This CDR3 has 13 residues. V was shortened by 3 bases and J by 6 bases, with 13 bases between the two germline ends. CDR3 in amino acids: CSVDPGGGDTQYF. DNA of the CDR3: TGCAGCGTTGATCCGGGTGGGGGCGATACGCAGTATTTT.

The gene calls are TRBV11-2 and TRBJ1-4; D is unclear. Trimming pared 2 bases from V and 5 bases from J, leaving 12 bases between. CDR1 and CDR2 (germline): SGHAT, FQNNGV. The CDR3 sequence is 15 residues long. The CDR3 loop is CASSLSLRGNEKLFF. The CDR3 coding sequence is TGTGCCAGCAGCTTATCCCTGCGGGGAAATGAAAAACTGTTTTTT.

The V and J genes are TRBV5-1 and TRBJ2-1; D possibly corresponds to TRBD1 (7 bases). The CDR3 is made up of 17 amino acids. The V gene's germline CDR1 is SGHRS and CDR2 YFSETQ. The V end lost 0 bases, the J end lost 3 bases, and 16 bases lay between the germline ends. CDR3 sequence (DNA): TGCGCCAGCAGCTTGGCCGGGGGACAGAACTACTACAATGAGCAGTTCTTC. Translating gives CASSLAGGQNYYNEQFF.

This clone has just a few counts. The chain employs TRBV19 and TRBJ1-2, with D hard to call. The V end lost 3 bases, the J end lost 5 bases, and 16 bases lay between the germline ends. The germline V gene encodes CDR1 LNHDA and CDR2 SQIVND (reference sequence). The CDR3 totals 15 residues. The CDR3 sequence: CASSIKTGGLYGYTF. The CDR3 DNA is TGTGCCAGTAGTATCAAGACCGGAGGTTTGTATGGCTACACCTTC. Full variable domain (missing parts from reference TRBV19 and TRBJ1-2): DGGITQSPKYLFRKEGQNVTLSCEQNLNHDAMYWYRQDPGQGLRLIYYSQIVNDFQKGDIAEGYSVSREKKESFPLTVTSAQKNPTAFYLCASSIKTGGLYGYTFGSGTRLTVV.

The chain uses TRBV20-1 and TRBJ2-2, with D possibly TRBD1 on 5 matching bases. The V end was cut by 3 bases, the J end by 3 bases, with 11 bases between. The CDR3 has 14 residues. Germline CDR1 DFQATT, CDR2 SNEGSKA (reference sequence). The CDR3 DNA reads as TGCAGTGCTAGTGCGCAGGGCGACACCGGGGAGCTGTTTTTT. Amino acid sequence: CSASAQGDTGELFF.

The CDR3 protein is CASSTTGGGEKLFF. Written as DNA, the CDR3 is TGTGCCAGCAGCACGACAGGGGGTGGTGAAAAACTGTTTTTT. The V gene is TRBV7-9, the J gene TRBJ1-4, with 9 bases identical to TRBD1. After removal of 5 bases from V and 7 bases from J, the junction contained 5 bases not matched to a gene. The CDR3 spans 14 residues. The germline V gene has CDR1 SEHNR and CDR2 FQNEAQ (reference sequence).

The CDR3 DNA sequence: TGCGCCAGCAGCGCGGGACTAGCCGGGCAGTACTTC. It yields the protein CASSAGLAGQYF. The chain links TRBV5-1 to TRBJ2-7; TRBD2 agrees at 9 bases. The CDR3 is made up of 12 amino acids. The V and J ends lost 4 bases and 9 bases, in that order; junction bases with no gene match: 5. CDR1 SGHRS and CDR2 YFSETQ come from the germline V gene.

A note on this clone: The same CDR3 can be traced to other DNA sequences in this sample. The rearrangement links TRBV6-5 to TRBJ2-3; D is perhaps TRBD2 (6 bases). This CDR3 region has 14 residues. Trimming left V 3 bases short and J 3 bases short, with 10 bases between. Germline CDR1 reads MNHEY; CDR2 reads SVGAGI. CDR3 sequence (DNA): TGTGCCAGCAGTTATGGGGGGAGTACAGATACGCAGTATTTT. This encodes CASSYGGSTDTQYF.